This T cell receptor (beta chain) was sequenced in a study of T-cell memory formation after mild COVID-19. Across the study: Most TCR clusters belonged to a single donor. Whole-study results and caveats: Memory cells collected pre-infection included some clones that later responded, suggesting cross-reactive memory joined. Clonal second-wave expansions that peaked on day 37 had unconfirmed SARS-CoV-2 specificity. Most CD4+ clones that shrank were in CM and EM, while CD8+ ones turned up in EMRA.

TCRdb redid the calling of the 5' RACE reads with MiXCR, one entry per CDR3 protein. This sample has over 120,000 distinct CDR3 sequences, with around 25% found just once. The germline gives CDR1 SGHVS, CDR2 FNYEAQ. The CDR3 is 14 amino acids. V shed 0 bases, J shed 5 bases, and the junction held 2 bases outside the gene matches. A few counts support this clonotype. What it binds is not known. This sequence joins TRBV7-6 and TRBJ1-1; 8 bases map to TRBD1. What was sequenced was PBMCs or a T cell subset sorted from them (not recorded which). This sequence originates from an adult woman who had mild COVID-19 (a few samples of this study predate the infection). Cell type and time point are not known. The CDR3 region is CASSLAGTGTEAFF. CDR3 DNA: TGTGCCAGCAGCTTAGCTGGGACAGGTACTGAAGCTTTCTTT.